This entry lists 19 T cell receptor beta chains sequenced from one sample in a study of T cell responses to AZD1222 COVID-19 vaccine. Libraries were prepared by immunoSEQ multiplex PCR; TCRdb keeps only in-frame clonotypes and omits some of them. The top ten hold 7% to 9% of the sample, which has approximately 100,000 clones, less than 95% seen once. Sequenced here: peripheral blood, sampled 28 days after the second AZD1222 dose. The receptors originated from an adult who received the AZD1222 COVID-19 vaccine.

The V call is TRBV14, the J call TRBJ1-1; D unresolved. With 4 bases removed from V and 7 bases from J, the gap between germline ends came to 13 bases. Germline CDR1 SGHDN, CDR2 FVKESK. The CDR3 loop spans 13 amino acids. CDR3 in DNA: TGTGCCAGCAGCCTACAGACGTATGGTGAAGCTTTCTTT. Protein product: CASSLQTYGEAFF.

The CDR3 DNA is TGTGCCAGCAGCGCCCGGGACACCTATAATTCACCCCTCCACTTT. Amino acids: CASSARDTYNSPLHF. The rearrangement links TRBV9 to TRBJ1-6, with D possibly being TRBD1 (6 bases). Trimming stripped 3 bases from V and 2 bases from J, with 9 bases between. Germline assignment: CDR1 SGDLS and CDR2 YYNGEE. The CDR3 spans 15 residues.

This chain joins TRBV19 and TRBJ1-3; D uncertain. Germline CDR1 is LNHDA and CDR2 is SQIVND (reference sequence). This CDR3 is built from 16 residues. The V end was cut by 3 bases, the J end by 0 bases, with 12 bases between. CDR3 residues: CASSIPQDFSGNTIYF. As DNA, the CDR3 is TGTGCCAGTAGTATTCCACAAGACTTCTCTGGAAACACCATATATTTT.

The V gene is TRBV5-1, the J gene TRBJ1-4; weak D call: TRBD1 (6 bases). Germline V lookup: CDR1 SGHRS, CDR2 YFSETQ. Trimming cost V 7 bases and J 8 bases, with 18 bases left between them. The CDR3 length is 14 residues. The CDR3 DNA is TGCGCCAGCGCCCTCAGGGGCGCGGGAGAAAAACTGTTTTTT. The encoded protein is CASALRGAGEKLFF.

The chain uses TRBV6-2 or TRBV6-3 and TRBJ1-1, with 10 positions matching TRBD1. Germline CDR1 reads MNHEY; CDR2 reads SVGEGT. V lost 2 bases to trimming and J lost 0 bases; unmatched junction nucleotides: 9. The CDR3 length is 18 residues. The CDR3 DNA follows: TGTGCCAGCAGTTACAGTTGGGACAGGGGACAATTGAACACTGAAGCTTTCTTT. This sequence encodes CASSYSWDRGQLNTEAFF.

A single count supports this clone. V is TRBV5-4 and J is TRBJ1-4; D is undetermined. This CDR3 spans 13 amino acids. The V end lost 4 bases, the J end lost 8 bases, and 12 bases lay between the germline ends. Germline CDR1 SGHNT, CDR2 YYREEE (reference sequence). In DNA form, the CDR3 reads TGTGCCAGCAGCCCAGACACGGACGAAAAACTGTTTTTT. Amino acids: CASSPDTDEKLFF. The full variable domain, in which reference TRBV5-4 and TRBJ1-4 provide the parts outside the CDR3, is ETGVTQSPTHLIKTRGQQVTLRCSSQSGHNTVSWYQQALGQGPQFIFQYYREEENGRGNFPPRFSGLQFPNYSSELNVNALELDDSALYLCASSPDTDEKLFFGSGTQLSVL.

V usage is TRBV2 and J usage is TRBJ2-7; no reliable D call. Germline V gene lookup returns CDR1 SNHLY and CDR2 FYNNEI. V was cut by 7 bases and J by 1 base, with 14 bases left in between. The CDR3 length is 14 residues. The CDR3 loop is CASKETTESYEQYF. The CDR3 DNA sequence: TGTGCCAGCAAGGAGACGACCGAATCCTACGAGCAGTACTTC.

The chain joins TRBV5-1 to TRBJ2-7, with 7 nucleotides matching TRBD1. After removal of 7 bases from V and 0 bases from J, the junction contained 7 bases not matched to a gene. In germline, CDR1 is SGHRS, CDR2 YFSETQ. The CDR3 has 14 residues. The CDR3 DNA follows: TGCGCCAGCCGGATACAGGGGAGCTCCTACGAGCAGTACTTC. Its protein is CASRIQGSSYEQYF.

V usage is TRBV7-8 and J usage is TRBJ2-7, with 7 bases that match TRBD2. There are 14 residues in the CDR3. CDR1 and CDR2 from the germline V gene are SGHVS and FQNEAQ. V shed 1 base, J shed 0 bases, and the junction held 0 bases outside the gene matches. CDR3 sequence: CASSLGGGSYEQYF. In DNA form, the CDR3 reads TGTGCCAGCAGCTTAGGCGGGGGCTCCTACGAGCAGTACTTC.

The CDR3 reads CASSPLNKRSSYNSPLHF. The CDR3 DNA sequence: TGTGCCAGCTCACCACTTAATAAGAGGAGCTCCTATAATTCACCCCTCCACTTT. The chain uses TRBV18 and TRBJ1-6, with unresolved D. V dropped 1 base and J dropped 0 bases, with 13 bases sitting between them. The CDR3 loop spans 18 amino acids. Germline CDR1 reads KGHSH; CDR2 reads LQKENI.

This chain connects TRBV11-1 to TRBJ1-6; D remains unclear. The germline V gene has CDR1 SGHAT and CDR2 FQDESV (reference sequence). Trimming stripped 5 bases from V and 8 bases from J, with 7 bases between. CDR3 length: 12 residues. The CDR3: CASSNQDSPLHF. The CDR3 DNA sequence: TGTGCCAGCAGCAACCAAGATTCACCCCTCCACTTT.

This clone was found a few times. The rearrangement links TRBV6-5 to TRBJ1-2, with D uncertain. This CDR3 comprises 13 residues. The germline V and J ends were trimmed by 5 bases and 8 bases, with 15 bases remaining between them. The germline V gene has CDR1 MNHEY and CDR2 SVGAGI. The CDR3 DNA reads TGTGCCAGCAGTCTATCCCATGGCGGCGGCTACACCTTC. Translation: CASSLSHGGGYTF.

This chain links TRBV5-1 with TRBJ1-2; possibly TRBD1 for D (5 bases). The V gene's germline CDR1 is SGHRS and CDR2 YFSETQ. The CDR3 is 17 residues long. With 0 bases removed from V and 0 bases from J, the gap between germline ends came to 15 bases. CDR3 sequence reads: CASSLGQLYMTNYGYTF. The CDR3 bases are TGCGCCAGCAGCTTGGGACAGCTCTATATGACTAACTATGGCTACACCTTC. Looking up the rest from reference TRBV5-1 and TRBJ1-2 gives the full variable domain: KAGVTQTPRYLIKTRGQQVTLSCSPISGHRSVSWYQQTPGQGLQFLFEYFSETQRNKGNFPGRFSGRQFSNSRSEMNVSTLELGDSALYLCASSLGQLYMTNYGYTFGSGTRLTVV.

The gene calls are TRBV5-1 and TRBJ2-7; 7 bases fit TRBD1. V shed 4 bases and J 0 bases; nucleotides not matched to a gene: 7. Looked up from germline, CDR1 is SGHRS and CDR2 is YFSETQ. The CDR3 sequence is 15 residues long. DNA of the CDR3: TGCGCCAGCAGCCTCGAGGGGGCAAACTCCTACGAGCAGTACTTC. It is translated as CASSLEGANSYEQYF.

The V call is TRBV7-9, the J call TRBJ2-2; 7 nucleotides match TRBD1. The CDR3 loop spans 18 amino acids. J lost 0 bases, V lost 5 bases, and 12 bases had no gene match. Germline CDR1 is SEHNR and CDR2 is FQNEAQ (reference sequence). The CDR3, as DNA: TGTGCCAGCAGCCCCCGGACAGGTGAAGGATCGAACACCGGGGAGCTGTTTTTT. Protein sequence: CASSPRTGEGSNTGELFF.

CDR3 coding DNA: TGTGCCAGCAGCCAAGACCACACCCATACAGATACGCAGTATTTT. This sequence encodes CASSQDHTHTDTQYF. V and J are TRBV2 and TRBJ2-3; D ambiguous. The germline V gene has CDR1 SNHLY and CDR2 FYNNEI. V lost 6 bases and J lost 3, with 16 bases in between. The length of the CDR3 is 15 residues.

This clone was seen only a few times. The rearrangement links TRBV6-5 to TRBJ2-1; tentative D call: TRBD2 (6 bases). The CDR3 has 16 residues. V lost 4 bases, J lost 0 bases, and 13 bases lay in between. From germline, CDR1 is MNHEY and CDR2 SVGAGI. The CDR3 protein is CASSLLAVTSYNEQFF. Here the CDR3 DNA reads TGTGCCAGCAGTTTGTTAGCGGTTACCTCCTACAATGAGCAGTTCTTC.

The J gene is TRBJ1-2, the V gene TRBV11-2; TRBD1 matches 9 bases. Trimming cost V 6 bases and J 4 bases; bases outside gene matches: 6. CDR3 length equals 14 residues. Germline CDR1 is SGHAT and CDR2 is FQNNGV. The CDR3 DNA follows: TGTGCCAGCAGTCCCGCACAGGGGGCCTATGGCTACACCTTC. This translates into CASSPAQGAYGYTF. The full variable domain, its missing parts supplied by reference TRBV11-2 and TRBJ1-2, is EAGVAQSPRYKIIEKRQSVAFWCNPISGHATLYWYQQILGQGPKLLIQFQNNGVVDDSQLPKDRFSAERLKGVDSTLKIQPAKLEDSAVYLCASSPAQGAYGYTFGSGTRLTVV.

This clone was seen only once. J is TRBJ2-7 and V is TRBV2; perhaps TRBD1 as D (6 bases). This CDR3 contains 13 residues. Trimming left V 8 bases short and J 4 bases short, with 15 bases between. Germline lookup yields CDR1 SNHLY and CDR2 FYNNEI. This CDR3 reads CASEVQGRYEQYF. The CDR3 region has the DNA TGTGCCAGCGAGGTCCAGGGGAGATACGAGCAGTACTTC.